This entry features one T cell receptor beta chain sequence. Antigen unknown. Donors with ophthalmopathy: moderate-to-severe activity, CAS ≥3, NOSPECS ≥4, duration under 3 months. Other autoimmune diseases, uncontrolled infections, pregnancy or lactation excluded patients from enrollment. PBMCs were isolated by Ficoll-Paque density gradient centrifugation, using roughly 10 ml of fresh peripheral blood as the starting material. This entry belongs to a study of Graves' ophthalmopathy and Graves' hyperthyroidism. Broader study findings: In blood, most expanded thyroid clonotypes above 0.001 frequency were also detected.

J gave up 11 bases and V 3 bases, and 14 bases lay outside the gene matches. Germline V gene sequence: CDR1 SGDLS, CDR2 YYNGEE. CDR3 length: 16 amino acids. RNA transcripts provided the template for amplifying TCR beta CDR3 regions. The library came from an HTBI-primed first-round RT-PCR and a second-round multiplex PCR. One entry per CDR3 protein, called by TCRdb with MiXCR from the multiplex PCR reads. The sample lists 660,000 or so distinct CDR3 sequences, approximately 39% occurring once. The clonotype originates from an adult man with Graves' ophthalmopathy. The sequencing input was peripheral blood. The chain employs TRBV9 and TRBJ1-5, with TRBD1 matching over 10 bases. In DNA form, the CDR3 reads TGTGCCAGCAGCGCGGGACAGGGGACGGCAATCGGGGCCCAGCATTTT. Translating it yields CASSAGQGTAIGAQHF. Full variable domain (rest looked up from reference TRBV9 and TRBJ1-5): DSGVTQTPKHLITATGQRVTLRCSPRSGDLSVYWYQQSLDQGLQFLIQYYNGEERAKGNILERFSAQQFPDLHSELNLSSLELGDSALYFCASSAGQGTAIGAQHFGDGTRLSIL.